One sample yielded the 16 T cell receptor beta chains listed below, sequenced in a study of OX40 agonist ivuxolimab in advanced cancers. This table comes from immunoSEQ multiplex PCR, and its TCRdb copy is limited to in-frame clones, with some not included. The sample has 50,000 to 60,000 clones, 80% to 90% seen once. The material sequenced was CD4+ or CD8+ T cells sorted from blood, taken in a trial of the OX40 agonist ivuxolimab. The receptor source for this set is an adult with an advanced solid tumor such as melanoma, head and neck, liver or kidney cancer.

The rearrangement joins TRBV28 to TRBJ2-1; D is tentatively TRBD1 or TRBD2 (5 bases each). Germline V gene sequence: CDR1 MDHEN, CDR2 SYDVKM. The CDR3 spans 13 residues. Trimming removed 6 bases at V and 9 bases at J, with 15 bases between. The CDR3 spells CASRSGQGGEQFF. The CDR3 coding sequence is TGTGCCAGCAGATCGGGGCAGGGTGGTGAGCAGTTCTTC. Variable domain in full (rest from reference TRBV28 and TRBJ2-1): DVKVTQSSRYLVKRTGEKVFLECVQDMDHENMFWYRQDPGLGLRLIYFSYDVKMKEKGDIPEGYSVSREKKERFSLILESASTNQTSMYLCASRSGQGGEQFFGPGTRLTVL.

A word on this clone: This same CDR3 is encoded by further DNA sequences in the sample. The chain has TRBV5-1 and TRBJ1-6; TRBD1 matches 8 bases. The germline V gene encodes CDR1 SGHRS and CDR2 YFSETQ. The V and J ends lost 4 bases and 7 bases, in that order; junction bases with no gene match: 4. The CDR3 is made up of 14 amino acids. As DNA, the CDR3 is TGCGCCAGCAGCCTGGACAGGGTAAATTCACCCCTCCACTTT. Translated: CASSLDRVNSPLHF.

The chain links TRBV18 to TRBJ1-6; possibly TRBD1 for D (5 bases). Per germline, CDR1 KGHSH and CDR2 LQKENI. Trimming cost V 6 bases and J 2 bases, with 11 bases left between them. CDR3 length equals 15 residues. The CDR3 sequence: CASSRKTAYNSPLHF. In nucleotides, the CDR3 is TGTGCCAGCTCCCGCAAGACAGCCTATAATTCACCCCTCCACTTT.

This clone was seen a single time. The CDR3 DNA follows: TGTGCCAGCAGCTTTTTTACAGCCTATGGCTACACCTTC. Its protein is CASSFFTAYGYTF. The chain combines TRBV7-2 with TRBJ1-2; D is unresolved. Trimming removed 3 bases at V and 4 bases at J, with 9 bases between. The germline V gene has CDR1 SGHTA and CDR2 FQGNSA. The CDR3 consists of 13 residues.

The V and J genes are TRBV6-5 and TRBJ1-1; no reliable D call. V was clipped by 8 bases and J by 0 bases, with 10 bases between them. The CDR3 loop spans 13 amino acids. The V gene's germline CDR1 is MNHEY and CDR2 SVGAGI. The CDR3 nucleotides read TGTGCCAGCCACATGACCATGAACACTGAAGCTTTCTTT. This codes for CASHMTMNTEAFF.

The V and J genes are TRBV6-6 and TRBJ2-7; 7 bases are shared with TRBD1. Per germline, CDR1 MNHNY and CDR2 SVGAGI (reference sequence). After removal of 8 bases from V and 4 bases from J, the junction contained 17 bases not matched to a gene. The CDR3 loop spans 16 amino acids. The CDR3 loop is CASAQTTGLIIYEQYF. Here the CDR3 DNA reads TGTGCCAGCGCACAAACGACAGGGTTGATTATATACGAGCAGTACTTC.

The J gene is TRBJ1-1, the V gene TRBV11-3; D remains unclear. The CDR3 loop spans 13 amino acids. The ends were cut back, 3 bases at V and 3 bases at J, with 8 bases in the middle. Germline V gene data show CDR1 as SGHNT and CDR2 as YENEEA. The CDR3 protein is CASSFGVDTEAFF. In nucleotides, the CDR3 is TGTGCCAGCAGCTTTGGCGTTGACACTGAAGCTTTCTTT. The full variable domain, rest sourced from reference TRBV11-3 and TRBJ1-1, is EAGVVQSPRYKIIEKKQPVAFWCNPISGHNTLYWYLQNLGQGPELLIRYENEEAVDDSQLPKDRFSAERLKGVDSTLKIQPAELGDSAVYLCASSFGVDTEAFFGQGTRLTVV.

CDR3 amino acids: CSVDRHNGGRWYGYTF. The CDR3 nucleotides are TGCAGCGTTGACCGACACAATGGGGGACGCTGGTATGGCTACACCTTC. The chain has TRBV29-1 and TRBJ1-2; possible D gene TRBD1, 5 bases. The CDR3 extends over 16 amino acids. The germline V gene encodes CDR1 SQVTM and CDR2 ANQGSEA. Deletions cut 3 bases from V and 5 bases from J, with 22 bases between.

This rearrangement joins TRBV6-1 to TRBJ2-7, with 7 bases identical to TRBD1. The CDR3 is 15 residues long. V gave up 5 bases and J gave up 3 bases; unmatched junction bases: 10. The germline V gene encodes CDR1 MNHNS and CDR2 SASEGT. The CDR3 region is CASSRERDRFYEQYF. The DNA for the CDR3 is TGTGCCAGCAGTAGAGAAAGGGACAGATTCTACGAGCAGTACTTC.

The rearrangement uses TRBV6-6 and TRBJ2-1, with 11 bases that match TRBD2. This CDR3 contains 14 residues. V dropped 2 bases and J dropped 9; count of bases not matched to a gene: 3. From germline, CDR1 is MNHNY and CDR2 SVGAGI (reference sequence). The CDR3: CASSYGGTSGEQFF. In DNA form, the CDR3 reads TGTGCCAGCAGTTACGGGGGGACTAGCGGTGAGCAGTTCTTC.

This clone came up once. The rearrangement links TRBV5-6 to TRBJ2-5, with TRBD1 as a possible D gene (6 bases). CDR3 length equals 15 residues. With 1 base removed from V and 2 bases from J, the gap between germline ends came to 12 bases. CDR1 and CDR2 from the germline V gene are SGHDT and YYEEEE. The CDR3 protein is CASSLSVQGQETQYF. For the CDR3, the DNA is TGTGCCAGCAGCTTGTCGGTACAGGGACAAGAGACCCAGTACTTC.

The J gene is TRBJ2-7, the V gene TRBV6-5; 13 nucleotides align to TRBD2. CDR3 length equals 15 residues. Germline V gene data show CDR1 as MNHEY and CDR2 as SVGAGI. V gave up 6 bases and J gave up 6 bases; unmatched junction bases: 8. CDR3 in DNA: TGTGCCAGCAGCCCACTAGCGGGGGGGCCCGGCGAGCAGTACTTC. Its translation is CASSPLAGGPGEQYF.

V is TRBV5-4 and J is TRBJ2-1; 8 bases agree with TRBD2. Germline V lookup: CDR1 SGHNT, CDR2 YYREEE (reference sequence). This CDR3 comprises 15 residues. V lost 3 bases to trimming and J lost 4 bases; unmatched junction nucleotides: 6. The CDR3 here is CASSSGGAGYNEQFF. CDR3 DNA sequence: TGTGCCAGCAGCTCCGGGGGGGCCGGGTACAATGAGCAGTTCTTC.

The DNA for the CDR3 is TGTGCCAGCAATTCGGCAGGGGGGGAAGAGACCCAGTACTTC. Protein: CASNSAGGEETQYF. The chain is built from TRBV28 and TRBJ2-5; D assignment may be TRBD1 or TRBD2 (7 bases each). The V gene lost 7 bases and the J gene lost 3 bases, with 15 bases spanning the gap. The CDR3 runs 14 residues. The germline V gene encodes CDR1 MDHEN and CDR2 SYDVKM.

The J gene is TRBJ1-4, the V gene TRBV29-1, with D maybe TRBD1 (5 bases). The CDR3 consists of 14 residues. V shed 4 bases and J shed 0 bases, with 9 bases lying between them. Germline CDR1 is SQVTM and CDR2 is ANQGSEA. DNA for the CDR3: TGCAGCGTTGGAAGGGGCTCAACTAATGAAAAACTGTTTTTT. Translated: CSVGRGSTNEKLFF. Based on the CDR3 plus reference TRBV29-1 and TRBJ1-4, the full variable domain is SAVISQKPSRDICQRGTSLTIQCQVDSQVTMMFWYRQQPGQSLTLIATANQGSEATYESGFVIDKFPISRPNLTFSTLTVSNMSPEDSSIYLCSVGRGSTNEKLFFGSGTQLSVL.

This clone was picked up one time. This chain connects TRBV9 to TRBJ2-6; TRBD1 agrees at 10 bases. Germline V CDR1 and CDR2: SGDLS, YYNGEE. The CDR3 runs 17 residues. The junction had 5 bases not matched to a gene; V was cut back by 4 bases and J by 1 base. The CDR3 nucleotides read TGTGCCAGCAGCCCGGGACAGGGGTGGTCTGGGGCCAACGTCCTGACTTTC. Its translation: CASSPGQGWSGANVLTF.